A selection of T cell receptor beta chains follows, all from one sample in a study of shared clonotypes between healthy human individuals. Using immunoSEQ multiplex PCR, the repertoire was profiled, and TCRdb retains in-frame clones only, with some absent. The sample shows 1.5 million to 2.5 million clones, approximately 94% of them seen only once. The specimen was naive CD8+ T cells sorted from blood. These receptor sequences come from a man younger than 35 in good health. Both conserved end residues are part of each CDR3. The D gene is left open where the match is weak. Clone size is given for some rows only: seen once, a few or many times, or a class if the clone is expanded.

d_call: TRBD2
v_call: TRBV4-1
clone_size: .
j_call: TRBJ2-3
cdr3_aa: CASSPGLAETDTQYF
cdr3_nt: TGCGCCAGCAGCCCAGGACTAGCGGAAACAGATACGCAGTATTTT

d_call: TRBD1
v_call: TRBV5-1
clone_size: .
j_call: TRBJ2-1
cdr3_aa: CASSPGGRNEQFF
cdr3_nt: TGCGCCAGTAGCCCAGGGGGCAGGAATGAGCAGTTCTTC

d_call: .
v_call: TRBV5-6
clone_size: few
j_call: TRBJ2-7
cdr3_aa: CASSLGQSYEQYF
cdr3_nt: TGTGCCAGCAGCTTGGGACAATCCTACGAGCAGTACTTC

d_call: .
v_call: TRBV12-2
clone_size: .
j_call: TRBJ2-4
cdr3_aa: CASRSRLLAKNIQYF
cdr3_nt: TGTGCAAGTCGGTCAAGACTACTAGCCAAAAACATTCAGTACTTC

d_call: .
v_call: TRBV19
clone_size: .
j_call: TRBJ1-4
cdr3_aa: CASSISGGVEKLFF
cdr3_nt: TGTGCCAGTAGTATAAGCGGGGGTGTTGAAAAACTGTTTTTT

d_call: .
v_call: TRBV30
clone_size: once
j_call: TRBJ2-7
cdr3_aa: CAWSVSAYEQYF
cdr3_nt: TGTGCCTGGAGTGTAAGCGCCTACGAGCAGTACTTC

d_call: .
v_call: TRBV4-1
clone_size: .
j_call: TRBJ2-7
cdr3_aa: CASSQVTGTPSYEQYF
cdr3_nt: TGCGCCAGCAGCCAAGTTACCGGGACACCATCCTACGAGCAGTACTTC

d_call: .
v_call: TRBV19
clone_size: .
j_call: TRBJ2-1
cdr3_aa: CASSWDTSSYNEQFF
cdr3_nt: TGTGCCAGTAGTTGGGACACCAGCTCCTACAATGAGCAGTTCTTC

d_call: .
v_call: TRBV6-5
clone_size: .
j_call: TRBJ1-2
cdr3_aa: CASSYQGLYGYTF
cdr3_nt: TGTGCCAGCAGTTATCAGGGACTCTATGGCTACACCTTC

d_call: .
v_call: TRBV30
clone_size: .
j_call: TRBJ2-3
cdr3_aa: CAWSSIDDSTDTQYF
cdr3_nt: TGTGCCTGGAGTTCGATAGACGATAGCACAGATACGCAGTATTTT

d_call: .
v_call: TRBV7-6
clone_size: .
j_call: TRBJ1-4
cdr3_aa: CASSLAGGGGGEKLFF
cdr3_nt: TGTGCCAGCAGCTTAGCAGGAGGAGGGGGAGGCGAAAAACTGTTTTTT

d_call: .
v_call: TRBV9
clone_size: .
j_call: TRBJ2-7
cdr3_aa: CASSAGLAPGEQYF
cdr3_nt: TGTGCCAGCAGCGCGGGACTCGCCCCCGGCGAGCAGTACTTC

d_call: .
v_call: TRBV2
clone_size: once
j_call: TRBJ2-5
cdr3_aa: CASSFRVRETQYF
cdr3_nt: TGTGCCAGCAGTTTCCGGGTCAGAGAGACCCAGTACTTC

d_call: .
v_call: TRBV5-1
clone_size: .
j_call: TRBJ2-2
cdr3_aa: CAAQGPNTGELFF
cdr3_nt: TGCGCCGCGCAGGGACCGAACACCGGGGAGCTGTTTTTT

d_call: TRBD1
v_call: TRBV27
clone_size: few
j_call: TRBJ1-2
cdr3_aa: CASSLLSLGTDGYTF
cdr3_nt: TGTGCCAGCAGTTTATTATCTTTGGGGACAGATGGCTACACCTTC

d_call: .
v_call: TRBV6-6
clone_size: once
j_call: TRBJ2-3
cdr3_aa: CASSYYGGDTQYF
cdr3_nt: TGTGCCAGCAGTTACTATGGTGGAGATACGCAGTATTTT

d_call: TRBD2
v_call: TRBV2
clone_size: .
j_call: TRBJ2-1
cdr3_aa: CASSESPGLAGHSYNEQFF
cdr3_nt: TGTGCCAGCAGTGAATCCCCCGGACTAGCGGGGCACTCCTACAATGAGCAGTTCTTC

d_call: .
v_call: TRBV21-1
clone_size: once
j_call: TRBJ2-7
cdr3_aa: CASSKVGGETYEQYF
cdr3_nt: TGTGCCAGCAGCAAAGTTGGGGGAGAGACCTACGAGCAGTACTTC

d_call: .
v_call: TRBV18
clone_size: .
j_call: TRBJ2-3
cdr3_aa: CASSPGPPETDTQYF
cdr3_nt: TGTGCCAGCTCACCCGGCCCCCCGGAGACAGATACGCAGTATTTT

d_call: TRBD2
v_call: TRBV7-9
clone_size: .
j_call: TRBJ2-1
cdr3_aa: CASSLRTSGRVNEQFF
cdr3_nt: TGTGCCAGCAGCTTGAGGACTAGCGGGAGGGTAAATGAGCAGTTCTTC

d_call: .
v_call: TRBV5-8
clone_size: .
j_call: TRBJ2-7
cdr3_aa: CASSSGTRRMEYEQYF
cdr3_nt: TGTGCCAGCAGCTCCGGGACACGGAGGATGGAATACGAGCAGTACTTC

d_call: .
v_call: TRBV7-8
clone_size: .
j_call: TRBJ1-5
cdr3_aa: CASSLEQDLNQPQHF
cdr3_nt: TGTGCCAGCAGCTTAGAACAGGACCTCAATCAGCCCCAGCATTTT

d_call: .
v_call: TRBV7-9
clone_size: .
j_call: TRBJ2-5
cdr3_aa: CASNSSWGSETQYF
cdr3_nt: TGTGCCAGCAACTCTTCTTGGGGGTCGGAGACCCAGTACTTC

d_call: .
v_call: TRBV6-5
clone_size: .
j_call: TRBJ2-7
cdr3_aa: CASSYGRGTEQYF
cdr3_nt: TGTGCCAGCAGTTACGGTCGGGGGACGGAGCAGTACTTC

d_call: TRBD1
v_call: TRBV4-3
clone_size: .
j_call: TRBJ1-2
cdr3_aa: CASSQDRGGSGYGYTF
cdr3_nt: TGCGCCAGCAGCCAAGATCGAGGGGGCTCGGGCTATGGCTACACCTTC

d_call: .
v_call: TRBV14
clone_size: .
j_call: TRBJ2-2
cdr3_aa: CASSQAAGQGGSGELFF
cdr3_nt: TGTGCCAGCAGCCAAGCAGCCGGGCAGGGTGGCTCCGGGGAGCTGTTTTTT

d_call: TRBD2
v_call: TRBV30
clone_size: .
j_call: TRBJ2-1
cdr3_aa: CAWSLGASGADEQFF
cdr3_nt: TGTGCCTGGAGTTTAGGGGCTAGCGGGGCGGATGAGCAGTTCTTC

d_call: .
v_call: TRBV10-3
clone_size: .
j_call: TRBJ2-7
cdr3_aa: CAIGSSYEQYF
cdr3_nt: TGTGCCATCGGCTCGTCCTACGAGCAGTACTTC

d_call: TRBD1
v_call: TRBV6-5
clone_size: .
j_call: TRBJ1-2
cdr3_aa: CASSHRGGDYGYTF
cdr3_nt: TGTGCCAGCAGCCACAGGGGTGGGGACTATGGCTACACCTTC

d_call: TRBD2
v_call: TRBV4-1
clone_size: .
j_call: TRBJ2-4
cdr3_aa: CASSQEASGVAKNIQYF
cdr3_nt: TGCGCCAGCAGCCAAGAAGCTAGCGGGGTAGCCAAAAACATTCAGTACTTC

d_call: TRBD1
v_call: TRBV6-4
clone_size: .
j_call: TRBJ1-2
cdr3_aa: CASSDPRTGPDYGYTF
cdr3_nt: TGTGCCAGCAGTGACCCCAGGACAGGGCCCGACTATGGCTACACCTTC

d_call: .
v_call: TRBV7-2
clone_size: .
j_call: TRBJ2-3
cdr3_aa: CASSPPGLSYTDTQYF
cdr3_nt: TGTGCCAGCAGCCCCCCGGGACTCTCCTACACAGATACGCAGTATTTT

d_call: TRBD1
v_call: TRBV30
clone_size: .
j_call: TRBJ1-1
cdr3_aa: CAWSVRGGTGVEAFF
cdr3_nt: TGTGCCTGGAGTGTACGAGGGGGGACAGGGGTCGAAGCTTTCTTT

d_call: .
v_call: TRBV11-3
clone_size: .
j_call: TRBJ2-3
cdr3_aa: CASSSRGNADTQYF
cdr3_nt: TGTGCCAGCAGCTCTCGAGGGAACGCAGATACGCAGTATTTT

d_call: .
v_call: TRBV5-4
clone_size: .
j_call: TRBJ1-1
cdr3_aa: CASSQDNSGPMKTEAFF
cdr3_nt: TGCGCCAGCAGCCAAGATAACTCAGGCCCCATGAAGACTGAAGCTTTCTTT

d_call: .
v_call: TRBV6-5
clone_size: .
j_call: TRBJ1-3
cdr3_aa: CASSKWGSGNTIYF
cdr3_nt: TGTGCCAGCAGTAAATGGGGTTCTGGAAACACCATATATTTT

d_call: .
v_call: TRBV7-9
clone_size: .
j_call: TRBJ1-1
cdr3_aa: CASSIKSPEAFF
cdr3_nt: TGTGCCAGCAGCATAAAATCTCCTGAAGCTTTCTTT

d_call: TRBD2
v_call: TRBV11-2
clone_size: .
j_call: TRBJ2-3
cdr3_aa: CASSLMGREGTDTQYF
cdr3_nt: TGTGCCAGCAGCTTAATGGGGCGGGAGGGGACAGATACGCAGTATTTT

d_call: .
v_call: TRBV27
clone_size: .
j_call: TRBJ1-5
cdr3_aa: CASSGQGPPERDQPQHF
cdr3_nt: TGTGCCAGCAGTGGTCAGGGTCCCCCCGAGCGAGATCAGCCCCAGCATTTT

d_call: .
v_call: TRBV11-2
clone_size: .
j_call: TRBJ2-7
cdr3_aa: CASSSPSEQYF
cdr3_nt: TGTGCCAGCAGCTCCCCTAGCGAGCAGTACTTC

d_call: .
v_call: TRBV5-4
clone_size: .
j_call: TRBJ2-3
cdr3_aa: CASSLATVTDTQYF
cdr3_nt: TGTGCCAGCAGCTTGGCGACCGTCACAGATACGCAGTATTTT

d_call: .
v_call: TRBV19
clone_size: once
j_call: TRBJ1-1
cdr3_aa: CASSTTDASAEAFF
cdr3_nt: TGTGCCAGTAGTACGACCGATGCATCGGCTGAAGCTTTCTTT

d_call: .
v_call: TRBV25-1
clone_size: .
j_call: TRBJ1-2
cdr3_aa: CASRRQRPPYGYTF
cdr3_nt: TGTGCCAGCAGGAGACAGAGGCCCCCATATGGCTACACCTTC

d_call: TRBD2
v_call: TRBV11-2
clone_size: .
j_call: TRBJ2-3
cdr3_aa: CASSFPRSGTSRLTDTQYF
cdr3_nt: TGTGCCAGCAGCTTCCCAAGGTCGGGGACTAGTAGGTTGACAGATACGCAGTATTTT

d_call: .
v_call: TRBV14
clone_size: .
j_call: TRBJ2-1
cdr3_aa: CASSQGGLWNEQFF
cdr3_nt: TGTGCCAGCAGCCAAGGTGGGCTCTGGAATGAGCAGTTCTTC

d_call: .
v_call: TRBV4-1
clone_size: .
j_call: TRBJ2-7
cdr3_aa: CASSQNGYEQYF
cdr3_nt: TGCGCCAGCAGCCAAAATGGTTACGAGCAGTACTTC

d_call: TRBD1
v_call: TRBV11-3
clone_size: .
j_call: TRBJ2-5
cdr3_aa: CASSARTGERETQYF
cdr3_nt: TGTGCCAGCAGCGCCAGGACAGGGGAAAGAGAGACCCAGTACTTC

d_call: .
v_call: TRBV27
clone_size: few
j_call: TRBJ1-1
cdr3_aa: CASSLGPKVNTEAFF
cdr3_nt: TGTGCCAGCAGTTTGGGACCTAAGGTCAACACTGAAGCTTTCTTT

d_call: .
v_call: TRBV6-1
clone_size: .
j_call: TRBJ1-1
cdr3_aa: CASRAGDGLRTEAFF
cdr3_nt: TGTGCCAGCAGGGCAGGGGACGGCTTGAGGACTGAAGCTTTCTTT

d_call: .
v_call: TRBV27
clone_size: .
j_call: TRBJ1-1
cdr3_aa: CASSWGGTEAFF
cdr3_nt: TGTGCCAGCAGTTGGGGGGGCACTGAAGCTTTCTTT

d_call: TRBD1
v_call: TRBV5-1
clone_size: .
j_call: TRBJ2-7
cdr3_aa: CASSLGDRGDEQYF
cdr3_nt: TGCGCCAGCAGCTTGGGGGACAGGGGCGACGAGCAGTACTTC